One sample yielded the 5 T cell receptor beta chains listed below, sequenced in a study of response to subunit inactivated influenza vaccine. TCRdb passed the RT-PCR reads through MiXCR, listing each CDR3 protein once. The sample has about 650,000 distinct CDR3 sequences; 15% to 18% are singletons. Sequencing was performed on PBMCs from blood, taken about 11 days after vaccination. The source of these receptors is a man aged 50-60 years who received an inactivated influenza vaccine.

J is TRBJ1-4 and V is TRBV20-1, with a weak D call TRBD1 (5 bases). This CDR3 comprises 14 residues. From germline, CDR1 is DFQATT and CDR2 SNEGSKA (reference sequence). V lost 3 bases to trimming and J lost 6 bases, with 14 bases between them. The CDR3 loop reads CSASRPTGDEKLFF. The DNA of the CDR3 is TGCAGTGCTAGTCGCCCCACGGGGGATGAAAAACTGTTTTTT.

This clonotype turned up a few times. The chain has TRBV24-1 and TRBJ2-2; perhaps TRBD1 as D (5 bases). CDR3 length equals 16 residues. Trimming cost V 9 bases and J 3 bases, with 19 bases left between them. CDR1 is KGHDR, CDR2 SFDVKD, per germline. The CDR3 region is CATGRVGFSDTGELFF. CDR3 in DNA: TGTGCCACCGGCAGGGTGGGCTTTTCGGACACCGGGGAGCTGTTTTTT.

This clonotype showed up just a few times. The V call is TRBV6-1, the J call TRBJ1-2; D may be TRBD1 (5 bases). The germline V gene encodes CDR1 MNHNS and CDR2 SASEGT. This CDR3 is built from 13 residues. Trimming cost V 5 bases and J 8 bases, with 15 bases left between them. The CDR3 loop reads CASSPPGRGGYTF. The CDR3 nucleotides are TGTGCCAGCAGTCCTCCGGGACGGGGAGGCTACACCTTC.

The table lists this clonotype with a few counts. The chain recombines TRBV4-3 with TRBJ2-7; the D call may be TRBD1 or TRBD2 (5 bases each). Germline V gives CDR1 LGHNA, CDR2 YSLEER. The V end lost 4 bases, the J end lost 0 bases, and 10 bases lay between the germline ends. This CDR3 region has 14 residues. CDR3 amino acids: CASSPGALSYEQYF. DNA of the CDR3: TGCGCCAGCAGCCCCGGGGCTCTCTCCTACGAGCAGTACTTC.

This clonotype was seen only a few times. The genes are TRBV28 and TRBJ2-7; D gene unclear. Germline values: CDR1 MDHEN, CDR2 SYDVKM. CDR3 length: 13 residues. Trimming shortened V by 3 bases and J by 2 bases, and 8 bases separated the two germline ends. The CDR3 DNA sequence: TGTGCCAGCAGTTTTGACGGAGCCTACGAGCAGTACTTC. This gives the protein CASSFDGAYEQYF.